This T cell receptor (beta chain) was captured in a study of T cell responses to AZD1222 COVID-19 vaccine. Findings and caveats of the study: A rise in Spike-specific TCR breadth and depth followed two AZD1222 doses.

Sequenced by immunoSEQ multiplex PCR; TCRdb stores in-frame clones only, minus some. The sample carries about 75,000 clones, around 87% recorded once. The CDR3 is 13 amino acids. Germline CDR1 reads SGHAT; CDR2 reads FQDESV (reference sequence). Analysis merged second doses at about 4 or about 12 weeks. A word on this clone: The antigen remains undetermined. One junction end disagrees with the germline gene, perhaps due to a read error.

The chain has TRBV11-1 and TRBJ1-2; weak D call: TRBD1 (5 bases). Sequencing was performed on peripheral blood, taken 28 days after the second AZD1222 dose. The origin of this receptor is an adult who received the AZD1222 COVID-19 vaccine. CDR3 DNA: TGTGCCAGCAATAACCGGGCCGGTGGGGACCCCGCATTC. It specifies CASNNRAGGDPAF.